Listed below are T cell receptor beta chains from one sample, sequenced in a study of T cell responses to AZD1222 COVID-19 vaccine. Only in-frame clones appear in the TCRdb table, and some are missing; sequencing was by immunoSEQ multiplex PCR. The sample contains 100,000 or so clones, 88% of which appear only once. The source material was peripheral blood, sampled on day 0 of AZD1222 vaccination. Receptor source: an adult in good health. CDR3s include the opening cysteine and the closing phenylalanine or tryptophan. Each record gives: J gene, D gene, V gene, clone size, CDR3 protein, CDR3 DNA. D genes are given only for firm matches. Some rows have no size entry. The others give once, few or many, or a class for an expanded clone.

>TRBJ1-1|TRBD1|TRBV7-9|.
CASSLPPGGTEAFF
TGTGCCAGCAGTCTCCCGCCAGGGGGCACTGAAGCTTTCTTT
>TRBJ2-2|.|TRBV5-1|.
CASSFVGELFF
TGCGCCAGCAGCTTTGTCGGGGAGCTGTTTTTT
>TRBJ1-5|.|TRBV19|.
CASNNPGELSNQPQHF
TGTGCCAGTAACAACCCAGGGGAACTTAGCAATCAGCCCCAGCATTTT
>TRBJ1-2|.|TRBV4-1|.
CASSQRTGENYGYTF
TGCGCCAGCAGCCAACGGACCGGCGAAAACTATGGCTACACCTTC
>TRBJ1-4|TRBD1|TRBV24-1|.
CATRGTGSTTNEKLFF
TGTGCCACCAGGGGGACAGGTTCAACAACTAATGAAAAACTGTTTTTT
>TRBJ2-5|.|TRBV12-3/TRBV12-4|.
CASSPNEGETQYF
TGTGCCAGCAGTCCCAACGAAGGGGAGACCCAGTACTTC
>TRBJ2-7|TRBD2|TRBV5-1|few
CASSLGLADYEQYF
TGCGCCAGCAGCTTGGGCCTAGCGGACTACGAGCAGTACTTC
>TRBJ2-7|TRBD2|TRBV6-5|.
CASRPSGIQLGEQYF
TGTGCCAGCAGACCCAGCGGGATACAGTTGGGCGAGCAGTACTTC
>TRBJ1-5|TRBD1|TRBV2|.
CASSDQSGTGQPQHF
TGTGCCAGCAGCGACCAATCCGGGACAGGGCAGCCCCAGCATTTT
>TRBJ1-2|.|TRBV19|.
CASSSPRGYTF
TGTGCCAGTAGTTCCCCCCGGGGCTACACCTTC
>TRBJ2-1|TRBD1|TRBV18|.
CASSPVDRVPNEQFF
TGTGCCAGCTCACCGGTGGACAGGGTCCCAAATGAGCAGTTCTTC
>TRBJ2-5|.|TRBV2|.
CASSVLGQETQYF
TGTGCCAGCAGTGTGCTGGGGCAGGAGACCCAGTACTTC
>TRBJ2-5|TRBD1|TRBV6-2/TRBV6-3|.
CASSSSSTGGLTETQYF
TGTGCCAGCAGTTCATCTTCAACAGGGGGTTTAACAGAGACCCAGTACTTC
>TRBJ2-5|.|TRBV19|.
CASRDRKETQYF
TGTGCCAGTAGGGACAGAAAAGAGACCCAGTACTTC
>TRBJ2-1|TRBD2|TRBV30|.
CAWRGSGNEQFF
TGTGCCTGGCGCGGGAGTGGCAATGAGCAGTTCTTC
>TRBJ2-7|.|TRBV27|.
CASSPGYEQYF
TGTGCCAGCAGTCCCGGCTACGAGCAGTACTTC
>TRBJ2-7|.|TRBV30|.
CAWSGGGTYEQYF
TGTGCCTGGAGTGGTGGCGGAACCTACGAGCAGTACTTC
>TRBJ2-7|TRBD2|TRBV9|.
CASSRTGGAREQYF
TGTGCCAGCAGCCGAACGGGGGGGGCTCGGGAGCAGTACTTC
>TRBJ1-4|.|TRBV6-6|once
CASSYYTPGNEKLFF
TGTGCCAGCAGTTACTATACCCCTGGGAATGAAAAACTGTTTTTT
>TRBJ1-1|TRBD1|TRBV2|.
CATGKDRGFTEAFF
TGTGCCACCGGAAAGGACAGGGGTTTCACTGAAGCTTTCTTT
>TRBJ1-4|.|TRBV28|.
CASRSQNNEKLFF
TGTGCCAGCAGGAGCCAGAATAATGAAAAACTGTTTTTT
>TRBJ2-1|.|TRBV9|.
CASSVEGSGYNEQFF
TGTGCCAGCAGCGTAGAGGGTTCGGGCTACAATGAGCAGTTCTTC
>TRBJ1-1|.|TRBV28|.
CASTDWTWEAFF
TGTGCCAGCACCGACTGGACCTGGGAAGCTTTCTTT
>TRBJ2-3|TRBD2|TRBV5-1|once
CASSTLGGRAGDTQYF
TGCGCCAGCAGCACCTTAGGCGGGAGGGCCGGAGATACGCAGTATTTT
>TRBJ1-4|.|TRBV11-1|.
CASSSNPGLDEKLFF
TGTGCCAGCAGCTCCAACCCAGGGCTCGATGAAAAACTGTTTTTT
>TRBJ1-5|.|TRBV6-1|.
CASSAGDSRRRLYSNQPQHF
TGTGCCAGCAGTGCAGGGGATAGCCGACGGCGCCTTTATAGCAATCAGCCCCAGCATTTT
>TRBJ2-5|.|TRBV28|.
CASSLGGAETQYF
TGTGCCAGCAGTTTAGGGGGAGCAGAGACCCAGTACTTC
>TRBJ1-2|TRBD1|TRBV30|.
CAWTNQGGDSYGYTF
TGTGCCTGGACTAACCAGGGGGGCGACTCCTATGGCTACACCTTC
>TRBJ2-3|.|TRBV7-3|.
CASSSHSTDTQYF
TGTGCCAGCAGCTCTCACAGCACAGATACGCAGTATTTT
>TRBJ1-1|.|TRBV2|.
CASSDLRISNTEAFF
TGTGCCAGCAGTGATCTGAGAATTTCGAACACTGAAGCTTTCTTT
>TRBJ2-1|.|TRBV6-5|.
CASSYSNFGGRDEQFF
TGTGCCAGCAGTTACTCGAACTTCGGGGGCAGGGATGAGCAGTTCTTC
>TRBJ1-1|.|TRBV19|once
CASSTGGQLTEAFF
TGTGCCAGTAGTACCGGCGGACAACTCACTGAAGCTTTCTTT
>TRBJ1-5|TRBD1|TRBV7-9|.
CASSLGGTDLNQPQHF
TGTGCCAGCAGCTTAGGTGGGACAGACTTAAATCAGCCCCAGCATTTT
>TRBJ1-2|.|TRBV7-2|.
CASSLVGGIRGYTF
TGTGCCAGCAGCTTAGTTGGGGGGATCAGGGGCTACACCTTC
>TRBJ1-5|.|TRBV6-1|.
CASSEFGNHQPQHF
TGTGCCAGCAGTGAATTCGGCAATCATCAGCCCCAGCATTTT
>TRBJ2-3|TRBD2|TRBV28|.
CASSLGGGRADTQYF
TGTGCCAGCAGTTTAGGTGGCGGGAGGGCAGATACGCAGTATTTT
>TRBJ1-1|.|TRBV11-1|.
CASSPPMNTEAFF
TGTGCCAGCAGCCCACCCATGAACACTGAAGCTTTCTTT
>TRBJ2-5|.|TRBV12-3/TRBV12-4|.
CASSFGSQETQYF
TGTGCCAGCAGTTTTGGCTCCCAAGAGACCCAGTACTTC
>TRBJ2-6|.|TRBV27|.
CASSLRAGANVLTF
TGTGCCAGCAGTTTACGGGCTGGGGCCAACGTCCTGACTTTC
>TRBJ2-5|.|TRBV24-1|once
CATPQYWETQYF
TGTGCCACCCCTCAATACTGGGAGACCCAGTACTTC
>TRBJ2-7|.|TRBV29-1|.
CSAGSTEQYF
TGCAGTGCAGGCAGCACGGAGCAGTACTTC
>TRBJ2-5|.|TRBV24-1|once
CATASGTQETQYF
TGTGCCACCGCTTCCGGGACGCAAGAGACCCAGTACTTC
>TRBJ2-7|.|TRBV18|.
CASSKPGLTYEQYF
TGTGCCAGCTCAAAACCGGGACTCACCTACGAGCAGTACTTC
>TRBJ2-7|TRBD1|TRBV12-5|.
CASGFGQGVTFGEQYF
TGTGCTAGTGGTTTTGGACAGGGTGTAACCTTTGGGGAGCAGTACTTC
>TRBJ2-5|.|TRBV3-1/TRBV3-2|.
CASRVGGKETQYF
TGTGCCAGCAGGGTGGGCGGGAAAGAGACCCAGTACTTC
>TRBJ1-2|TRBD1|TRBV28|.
CASTGTPRTGGRGYTF
TGTGCCAGCACCGGGACCCCCCGGACAGGGGGTCGGGGCTACACCTTC
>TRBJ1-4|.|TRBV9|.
CASSPEGEKLFF
TGTGCCAGCAGCCCCGAGGGGGAAAAACTGTTTTTT
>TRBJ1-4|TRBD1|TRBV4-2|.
CASSPGQGGEKLFF
TGTGCCAGCAGCCCAGGACAGGGTGGGGAAAAACTGTTTTTT
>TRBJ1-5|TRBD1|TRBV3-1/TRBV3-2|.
CASSRDRAVEQPQHF
TGTGCCAGCAGTCGGGACAGGGCCGTGGAACAGCCCCAGCATTTT
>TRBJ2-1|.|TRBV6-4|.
CASSDSRGHEQFF
TGTGCCAGCAGTGACTCTAGGGGTCATGAGCAGTTCTTC
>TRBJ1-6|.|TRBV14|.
CASSQEEGSSYNSPLHF
TGTGCCAGCAGCCAAGAGGAGGGAAGTTCCTATAATTCACCCCTCCACTTT
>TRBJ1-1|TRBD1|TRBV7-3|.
CASSPQGGQTNEAFF
TGTGCCAGCAGCCCTCAAGGGGGACAGACGAATGAAGCTTTCTTT
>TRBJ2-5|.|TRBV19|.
CASIIKGSPQETQYF
TGTGCCAGCATTATTAAGGGCAGTCCCCAAGAGACCCAGTACTTC
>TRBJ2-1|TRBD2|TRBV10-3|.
CAISDPTSGSSYNEQFF
TGTGCCATCAGTGACCCAACTAGCGGGAGCTCCTACAATGAGCAGTTCTTC
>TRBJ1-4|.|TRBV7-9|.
CASSALPGATNEKLFF
TGTGCCAGCAGCGCGCTACCAGGTGCAACTAATGAAAAACTGTTTTTT
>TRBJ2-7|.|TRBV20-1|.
CSASKDTNPYEQYF
TGCAGTGCTAGTAAGGACACGAATCCCTACGAGCAGTACTTC
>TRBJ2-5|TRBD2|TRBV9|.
CASSVGGGRETQYF
TGTGCCAGCAGCGTAGGCGGGGGACGAGAGACCCAGTACTTC